This T cell receptor beta chain derives from a study of blood T cells in healthy people across ages. Ten or more counts support this clonotype. Its specificity is unknown. The germline V gene has CDR1 MGHRA and CDR2 YSYEKL. The V end was cut by 0 bases, the J end by 8 bases, with 13 bases between. The CDR3 covers 14 residues. Primers used in a second PCR of roughly 6 to 12 cycles were a sample-barcoded 5' primer and a J-beta primer mix. TCRdb recomputed calls from the 5' RACE reads with MiXCR, one row per CDR3 protein. This table has roughly 1,700,000 distinct CDR3 sequences, over 25% appearing once. Study-wide findings and caveats: There was a strong correlation between TCR beta diversity and naive T cell percentage. Among long-lived donors, naive CD4+ cells were more numerous and diversity higher than in aged donors.

The rearrangement joins TRBV4-1 to TRBJ1-2; D is undetermined. The receptor was isolated from a woman between 25 and 40 years old in good health. Sequencing used blood. The CDR3: CASSQDLTRAGYTF. The CDR3 coding sequence is TGCGCCAGCAGCCAAGATCTGACCCGGGCAGGCTACACCTTC.